This TCR beta chain was identified during a study of T-cell reconstitution after alpha-beta-depleted transplantation in children. The CDR3 loop spans 15 amino acids. Trimming stripped 2 bases from V and 0 bases from J, with 8 bases between. The germline V gene encodes CDR1 SGHVS and CDR2 FQNEAQ. It was with unique molecular identifiers that the TCRbeta library was prepared. TCRdb ran MiXCR on the PCR reads and lists one entry per CDR3 protein. The table includes 600,000 or so distinct CDR3 sequences, approximately 22% detected once. This clonotype was sampled from a boy in the first two years of life who had a stem cell transplant for acute myeloid leukemia, so the T cells may come from the graft donor. Here the sequenced sample was PBMCs, mostly from graft donor cells, taken 360 days after TCRalphabeta/CD19-depleted stem cell transplant. This chain uses TRBV7-8 with TRBJ1-5, with D uncertain. CDR3 sequence reads: CASSLSPDSNQPQHF. The CDR3 DNA follows: TGTGCCAGCAGCTTAAGCCCGGATAGCAATCAGCCCCAGCATTTT.